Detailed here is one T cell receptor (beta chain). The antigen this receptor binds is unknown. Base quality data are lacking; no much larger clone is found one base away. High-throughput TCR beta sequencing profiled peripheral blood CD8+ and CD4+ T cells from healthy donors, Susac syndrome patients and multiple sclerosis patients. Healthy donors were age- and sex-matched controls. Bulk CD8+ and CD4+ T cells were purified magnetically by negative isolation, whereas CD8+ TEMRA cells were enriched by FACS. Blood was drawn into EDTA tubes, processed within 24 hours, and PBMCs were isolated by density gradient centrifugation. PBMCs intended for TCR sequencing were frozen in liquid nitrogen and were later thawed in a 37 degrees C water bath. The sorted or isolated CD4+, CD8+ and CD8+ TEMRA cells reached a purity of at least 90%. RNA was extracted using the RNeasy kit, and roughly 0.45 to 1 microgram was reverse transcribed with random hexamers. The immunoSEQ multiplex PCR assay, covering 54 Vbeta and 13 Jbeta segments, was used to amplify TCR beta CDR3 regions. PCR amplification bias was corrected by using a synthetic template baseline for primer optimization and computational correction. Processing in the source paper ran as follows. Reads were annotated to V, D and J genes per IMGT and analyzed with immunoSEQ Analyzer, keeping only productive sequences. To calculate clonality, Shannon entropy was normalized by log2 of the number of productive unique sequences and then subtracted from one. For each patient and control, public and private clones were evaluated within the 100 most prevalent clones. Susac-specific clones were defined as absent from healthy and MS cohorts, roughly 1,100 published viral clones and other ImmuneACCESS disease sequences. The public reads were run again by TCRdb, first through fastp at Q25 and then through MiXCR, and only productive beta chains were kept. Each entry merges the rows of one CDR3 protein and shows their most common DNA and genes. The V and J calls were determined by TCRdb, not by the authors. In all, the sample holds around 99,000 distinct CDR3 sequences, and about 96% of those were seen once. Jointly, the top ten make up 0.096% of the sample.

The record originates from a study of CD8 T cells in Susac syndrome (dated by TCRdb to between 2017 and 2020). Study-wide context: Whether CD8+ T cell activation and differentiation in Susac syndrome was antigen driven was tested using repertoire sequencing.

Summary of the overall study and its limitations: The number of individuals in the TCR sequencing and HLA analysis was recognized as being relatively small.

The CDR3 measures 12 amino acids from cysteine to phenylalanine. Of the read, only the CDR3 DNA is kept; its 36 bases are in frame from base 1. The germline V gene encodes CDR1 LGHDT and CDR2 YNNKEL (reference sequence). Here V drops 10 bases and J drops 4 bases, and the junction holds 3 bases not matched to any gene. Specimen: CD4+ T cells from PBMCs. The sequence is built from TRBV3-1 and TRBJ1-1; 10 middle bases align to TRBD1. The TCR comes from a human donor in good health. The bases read TGTGCCACGACAGGGGGCGGCACTGAAGCTTTCTTT. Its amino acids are CATTGGGTEAFF. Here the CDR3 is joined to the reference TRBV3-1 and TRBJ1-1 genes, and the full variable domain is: DTAVSQTPKYLVTQMGNDKSIKCEQNLGHDTMYWYKQDSKKFLKIMFSYNNKELIINETVPNRFSPKSPDKAHLNLHINSLELGDSAVYFCATTGGGTEAFFGQGTRLTVV.